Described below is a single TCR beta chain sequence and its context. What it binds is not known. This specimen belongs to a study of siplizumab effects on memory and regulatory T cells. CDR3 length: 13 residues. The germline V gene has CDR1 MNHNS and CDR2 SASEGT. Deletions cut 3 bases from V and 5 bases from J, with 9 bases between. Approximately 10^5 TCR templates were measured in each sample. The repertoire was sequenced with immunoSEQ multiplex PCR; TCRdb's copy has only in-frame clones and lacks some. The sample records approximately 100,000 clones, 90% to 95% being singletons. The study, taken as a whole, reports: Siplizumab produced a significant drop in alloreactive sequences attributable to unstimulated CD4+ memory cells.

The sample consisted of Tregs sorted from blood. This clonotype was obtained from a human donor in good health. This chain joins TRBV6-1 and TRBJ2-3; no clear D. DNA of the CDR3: TGTGCCAGCAGTGAGGGGTACAGAGATACGCAGTATTTT. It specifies CASSEGYRDTQYF.